This is a list of T cell receptor beta chains from one sample in a study of T cell repertoires in cytomegalovirus infection. TCRdb itself ran the reads through MiXCR, one entry per CDR3 protein. Of about 500,000 distinct CDR3 sequences listed, roughly a third were seen once; the top ten hold about a sixth. The antigens for these receptors are not known. The sample was cultured PBMCs, taken from culture after CMV antigen stimulation. The receptors originated from a human donor in good health (CMV status not recorded). Some clones in this sample may be carry-over from other donors' samples. The CDR3 runs from the conserved cysteine through the conserved F or W. The order of the fields is clone size, J gene, V gene, D gene, CDR3 protein, CDR3 DNA. D genes are given only for firm matches. Expanded clones are given a class, and other clones once, few, many or no size at all.

few,TRBJ2-1,TRBV7-2,.,CASSLRGASQTNNEQFF,TGTGCCAGCAGCTTAAGAGGGGCTAGCCAGACCAACAATGAGCAGTTCTTC
.,TRBJ2-1,TRBV5-1,.,CASSLDPNNEQFF,TGCGCCAGCAGCTTGGACCCCAACAATGAGCAGTTCTTC
.,TRBJ2-5,TRBV29-1,.,CSGGGAQETQYF,TGCAGCGGAGGAGGGGCCCAAGAGACCCAGTACTTC
.,TRBJ1-3,TRBV28,.,CASSGDFTRNTIYF,TGTGCCAGCAGTGGGGACTTTACCAGGAACACCATATATTTT
many,TRBJ2-1,TRBV7-6,.,CASSPLNGRELNEQFF,TGTGCCAGCAGCCCACTTAATGGGAGAGAGCTCAATGAGCAGTTCTTC
few,TRBJ2-1,TRBV6-6,.,CASSSPSLREYEQFF,TGTGCCAGCAGTTCCCCTAGCCTCCGGGAGTATGAGCAGTTCTTC
.,TRBJ2-1,TRBV11-2,.,CASSLGHLPYNEQFF,TGTGCCAGCAGCTTAGGACACCTTCCCTACAATGAGCAGTTCTTC
.,TRBJ2-7,TRBV19,TRBD2,CASSIDNPGTSGRREQYF,TGTGCCAGTAGTATAGACAACCCCGGGACTAGCGGGAGGCGCGAGCAGTACTTC
.,TRBJ1-3,TRBV29-1,.,CSVVGVSSGNTIYF,TGCAGCGTTGTGGGCGTCAGCTCTGGAAACACCATATATTTT
.,TRBJ2-1,TRBV19,TRBD2,CASTVSTSGSSYNEQFF,TGTGCCAGTACCGTGTCCACTAGCGGGAGCTCCTACAATGAGCAGTTCTTC
few,TRBJ2-7,TRBV27,.,CASTPGGPPRSGYEQYF,TGTGCCAGCACCCCCGGGGGCCCCCCGCGCTCTGGCTACGAGCAGTACTTC
.,TRBJ2-1,TRBV4-3,.,CASSQEPGTRDFNEQFF,TGCGCCAGCAGCCAAGAGCCAGGGACCCGGGACTTTAATGAGCAGTTCTTC
.,TRBJ2-5,TRBV18,.,CASSPEGLSRETQYF,TGTGCCAGCTCACCAGAAGGTCTTTCACGGGAGACCCAGTACTTC
.,TRBJ2-7,TRBV28,.,CASSPGRGTYEQYF,TGTGCCAGCAGTCCCGGCAGGGGGACTTACGAGCAGTACTTC
.,TRBJ2-1,TRBV6-2/TRBV6-3,.,CASSDYREPWDNEQFF,TGTGCCAGCAGTGATTACAGGGAGCCGTGGGACAATGAGCAGTTCTTC
.,TRBJ1-5,TRBV5-6,.,CASSLGVRGNQPQHF,TGTGCCAGCAGCTTGGGGGTCAGGGGCAATCAGCCCCAGCATTTT
.,TRBJ2-1,TRBV12-3/TRBV12-4,TRBD2,CASRTLAARNNEQFF,TGTGCCAGCAGGACTCTAGCGGCAAGGAACAATGAGCAGTTCTTC
.,TRBJ1-6,TRBV6-1,.,CASNQGNSPLHF,TGTGCCAGCAACCAGGGGAATTCACCCCTCCACTTT
.,TRBJ2-2,TRBV2,.,CASSEIRENTGELFF,TGTGCCAGCAGTGAAATACGGGAAAACACCGGGGAGCTGTTTTTT
.,TRBJ2-5,TRBV5-4,.,CASSFNSQETQYF,TGTGCCAGCAGCTTTAACAGTCAAGAGACCCAGTACTTC
many,TRBJ1-6,TRBV7-2,.,CASSSRQRSSYNSPLHF,TGTGCCAGCAGCTCCCGACAGAGGAGCTCCTATAATTCACCCCTCCACTTT
.,TRBJ1-2,TRBV6-8,.,CASSQGSSDYTF,TGTGCCAGCAGTCAGGGATCTTCGGACTACACCTTC
.,TRBJ1-1,TRBV27,.,CATHGGVANTEAFF,TGTGCCACCCATGGGGGGGTCGCGAACACTGAAGCTTTCTTT
.,TRBJ2-7,TRBV4-3,.,CASSPDGTHSYEQYF,TGCGCCAGCAGCCCGGACGGGACTCACTCCTACGAGCAGTACTTC
.,TRBJ2-7,TRBV6-6,.,CASSYPIGGGTSYEQYF,TGTGCCAGCAGTTACCCCATTGGAGGGGGGACCTCCTACGAGCAGTACTTC
.,TRBJ1-1,TRBV27,.,CASSLYGGARLETEAFF,TGTGCCAGCAGTTTATATGGGGGCGCGCGGTTGGAGACTGAAGCTTTCTTT
.,TRBJ2-1,TRBV14,TRBD2,CASSQWSGGPVANEQFF,TGTGCCAGCAGCCAATGGTCGGGAGGGCCGGTCGCCAATGAGCAGTTCTTC
few,TRBJ1-5,TRBV7-2,TRBD1,CASSLVLGGGQPQHF,TGTGCCAGCAGCTTGGTCCTAGGGGGCGGTCAGCCCCAGCATTTT
.,TRBJ2-6,TRBV19,.,CASSIQPSGANVLTF,TGTGCCAGTAGTATACAGCCCTCTGGGGCCAACGTCCTGACTTTC
.,TRBJ2-1,TRBV7-2,TRBD2,CASSLAPGLAGVGEQFF,TGTGCCAGCAGCTTAGCACCGGGACTAGCGGGAGTAGGTGAGCAGTTCTTC
.,TRBJ2-2,TRBV19,.,CASNFVGRATGELFF,TGTGCCAGTAATTTCGTAGGGCGGGCCACCGGGGAGCTGTTTTTT
.,TRBJ1-4,TRBV19,.,CASNLGGLGEKLFF,TGTGCCAGCAACCTAGGGGGGCTAGGGGAAAAACTGTTTTTT
.,TRBJ2-4,TRBV4-3,.,CASSQDPVGGANNIQYF,TGCGCCAGCAGCCAAGATCCGGTCGGGGGCGCAAACAACATTCAGTACTTC
.,TRBJ2-2,TRBV11-2,.,CASSSGRIAGGELFF,TGTGCCAGCAGCTCTGGACGGATCGCAGGCGGGGAGCTGTTTTTT
.,TRBJ2-7,TRBV12-3/TRBV12-4,.,CASSFGDGAYEQYF,TGTGCCAGCAGTTTTGGGGACGGAGCCTACGAGCAGTACTTC
.,TRBJ2-5,TRBV10-3,.,CAISESSDGEETQYF,TGTGCCATCAGTGAGTCATCGGACGGCGAAGAGACCCAGTACTTC
few,TRBJ1-1,TRBV19,TRBD1,CASSTQGIGEAFF,TGTGCCAGTAGTACACAGGGGATCGGTGAAGCTTTCTTT
few,TRBJ1-1,TRBV28,TRBD1,CASSSGQGSTEAFF,TGTGCCAGCAGCTCGGGACAGGGTAGCACTGAAGCTTTCTTT
.,TRBJ2-5,TRBV18,TRBD2,CASSPRREGETQYF,TGTGCCAGCTCACCACGGCGGGAGGGGGAGACCCAGTACTTC
.,TRBJ1-2,TRBV4-1,.,CASSQGTGDGYTF,TGCGCCAGCAGCCAAGGGACGGGAGACGGCTACACCTTC
.,TRBJ1-4,TRBV7-9,.,CASSLGSGNEKLFF,TGTGCCAGCAGCTTAGGGTCAGGGAATGAAAAACTGTTTTTT
few,TRBJ2-7,TRBV7-9,.,CASSSLAAYEQYF,TGTGCCAGCAGCTCCTTAGCGGCCTACGAGCAGTACTTC
.,TRBJ2-2,TRBV5-5,.,CASRRGTDLNTGELFF,TGTGCCAGCAGGCGAGGGACTGATCTGAACACCGGGGAGCTGTTTTTT
.,TRBJ2-2,TRBV5-1,TRBD2,CASSDWRETRPRRTGELFF,TGCGCCAGCAGTGACTGGCGGGAGACCCGACCTCGACGTACCGGGGAGCTGTTTTTT
.,TRBJ2-2,TRBV15,TRBD1,CATSRDRINTGELFF,TGTGCCACCAGCCGGGACAGAATAAACACCGGGGAGCTGTTTTTT
few,TRBJ1-2,TRBV7-9,TRBD1,CASSFSTAGGSGYTF,TGTGCCAGCAGCTTTTCAACGGCAGGGGGATCAGGCTACACCTTC
few,TRBJ2-1,TRBV12-3/TRBV12-4,.,CASRRDSSYNEQFF,TGTGCCAGCCGGAGGGATAGCTCCTACAATGAGCAGTTCTTC
once,TRBJ1-2,TRBV19,TRBD1,CASSIAGRGLGGYTF,TGTGCCAGTAGTATAGCGGGGAGGGGGCTCGGTGGCTACACCTTC
few,TRBJ2-3,TRBV19,.,CASSIQPDTLSTDTQYF,TGTGCCAGTAGTATTCAACCGGACACCCTTAGCACAGATACGCAGTATTTT
.,TRBJ2-1,TRBV27,.,CASSLTGRLYNEQFF,TGTGCCAGCAGTTTAACCGGGAGACTCTACAATGAGCAGTTCTTC
.,TRBJ2-3,TRBV9,.,CASSGYDADTQYF,TGTGCCAGCAGTGGGTACGACGCAGATACGCAGTATTTT
once,TRBJ1-2,TRBV29-1,.,CSVEDHGGYGYTF,TGCAGCGTTGAAGATCACGGGGGCTATGGCTACACCTTC
few,TRBJ1-2,TRBV6-5,.,CASTNYGYTF,TGTGCCAGCACGAACTATGGCTACACCTTC